The 5 T cell receptor beta chains below come from one sample, sequenced in a study of T cells after yellow fever vaccination. MiXCR, run by TCRdb on the 5' RACE reads, gives a single entry per CDR3 protein. The table has some 130,000 distinct CDR3 sequences, 6.6% seen once. This sample comprised CD4+ T cells sorted from PBMCs, obtained 10 days after the yellow fever booster vaccination. The receptors derive from a young man who received the YFV17D yellow fever vaccine.

This clonotype has a count of ten or more. V is TRBV12-3 or TRBV12-4 and J is TRBJ2-7; D is possibly TRBD1 (11 bases). The V end was cut by 5 bases, the J end by 3 bases, with 26 bases between. CDR3 length equals 18 residues. The chain's CDR3 is CASSPDRGRRTSGYEQYF. The CDR3 nucleotides are TGTGCCAGCAGTCCGGACAGGGGGCGCAGGACTAGCGGCTACGAGCAGTACTTC.

This chain links TRBV7-3 with TRBJ2-1, with D uncertain. V was shortened by 0 bases and J by 4 bases, with 4 bases between the two germline ends. The germline V gene encodes CDR1 SGHTA and CDR2 FQGTGA. CDR3 length: 13 residues. CDR3 coding DNA: TGTGCCAGCAGCTTAACTGATTACAATGAGCAGTTCTTC. Its translation is CASSLTDYNEQFF. Combining the CDR3 with reference TRBV7-3 and TRBJ2-1 gives the whole variable domain GAGVSQTPSNKVTEKGKYVELRCDPISGHTALYWYRQSLGQGPEFLIYFQGTGAADDSGLPNDRFFAVRPEGSVSTLKIQRTERGDSAVYLCASSLTDYNEQFFGPGTRLTVL.

The chain joins TRBV6-1 to TRBJ2-6; D gene unclear. Looked up from germline, CDR1 is MNHNS and CDR2 is SASEGT. The CDR3 has 15 residues. Between the trimmed V and J ends, which lost 7 bases and 6 bases, there was a span of 16 bases. The CDR3 nucleotides read TGTGCCAGCAACCAAGACCGGGTCCCGGCCAACGTCCTGACTTTC. Translation gives CASNQDRVPANVLTF.

In this sample, this clonotype turned up many times. This chain links TRBV7-6 with TRBJ2-1, with D possibly being TRBD1 (6 bases). The ends were cut back, 7 bases at V and 10 bases at J, with 20 bases in the middle. The CDR3 is 14 amino acids. Per germline, CDR1 SGHVS and CDR2 FNYEAQ. CDR3 sequence reads: CASTEGGAQGEQFF. Written as DNA, the CDR3 is TGTGCCAGCACGGAAGGCGGTGCGCAGGGGGAGCAGTTCTTC.

There are a few counts of this clonotype. Here the CDR3 DNA reads TGTGCCAGCAGTTACGATTCTCGGGGATTCGGCTACACCTTC. It yields the protein CASSYDSRGFGYTF. The chain joins TRBV6-5 to TRBJ1-2, with D unresolved. The CDR3 totals 14 residues. In germline, CDR1 is MNHEY, CDR2 SVGAGI. The V end lost 2 bases, the J end lost 8 bases, and 15 bases lay between the germline ends.